The source of this T cell receptor (beta chain) is a study of identical twins. Germline V lookup: CDR1 SGHRS, CDR2 YFSETQ. CDR3 size: 16 residues. MiXCR, applied by TCRdb to the 5' RACE reads, yields one record per CDR3 protein. Here the sample spans around 1.7 million distinct CDR3 sequences, less than 35% being singletons. Whole-study results and caveats: Conclusions were based on cross-sectional statistical analysis, without following the same donors.

With respect to this clonotype: Its antigen is unknown.

This sequence originates from a newborn girl in good health. The material sequenced was cord blood. This rearrangement joins TRBV5-1 to TRBJ2-1; D remains unclear. The J call may be faulty, since TRBJ2-7 better matches the DNA end. CDR3 DNA: TGCGCCAGCAGCCTGGACCAGGTCTCTTTATACAATGAGCAGTACTTC. This codes for CASSLDQVSLYNEQYF.